This TCR beta chain came from a study of T cell changes during pregnancy in multiple sclerosis. Germline values: CDR1 SGHTA, CDR2 FQGNSA. The V end was cut by 3 bases, the J end by 7 bases, with 9 bases between. The CDR3 spans 12 residues. The method was immunoSEQ multiplex PCR; TCRdb's version includes in-frame clones alone and lacks a portion of them. The sample has some 100,000 clones; 90% to 95% are singletons. The sequence came from a female donor with multiple sclerosis, enrolled in a pregnancy study. The J gene is TRBJ1-2, the V gene TRBV7-2; the D gene is possibly TRBD1 (5 bases). The sequencing here drew on peripheral blood, taken in the second trimester of pregnancy. The CDR3 spells CASSFRDSGYTF. The CDR3 nucleotides are TGTGCCAGCAGCTTTAGGGACTCTGGCTACACCTTC.